The 12 T cell receptor beta chains reported below all come from one sample, sequenced in a study of identical twins. TCRdb used MiXCR to reprocess the 5' RACE reads, holding one entry per CDR3 protein. The data hold 450,000 to 500,000 distinct CDR3 sequences, with over 11% observed a single time. These sequences were also reported in another study, on yellow fever vaccine responses in identical twins.

The sample was CD4+ T cells sorted from blood. Source of these receptors: a woman aged 18-29 years in good health.

The CDR3 loop reads CATTGREGSTGELFF. CDR3 nucleotides: TGTGCCACCACGGGGCGGGAGGGGAGCACCGGGGAGCTGTTTTTT. J is TRBJ2-2 and V is TRBV7-2, with TRBD2 matching over 9 bases. This CDR3 is 15 amino acids long. Germline lookup yields CDR1 SGHTA and CDR2 FQGNSA. V was clipped by 10 bases and J by 4 bases; unmatched bases: 10. Together with reference TRBV7-2 and TRBJ2-2, the CDR3 gives the full variable domain: GAGVSQSPSNKVTEKGKDVELRCDPISGHTALYWYRQSLGQGLEFLIYFQGNSAPDKSGLPSDRFSAERTGGSVSTLTIQRTQQEDSAVYLCATTGREGSTGELFFGEGSRLTVL.

V and J are TRBV6-6 and TRBJ2-7; D remains unclear. This CDR3 contains 13 residues. Germline V gene lookup returns CDR1 MNHNY and CDR2 SVGAGI (reference sequence). The V gene lost 0 bases and the J gene lost 6 bases, with 9 bases spanning the gap. Here the CDR3 DNA reads TGTGCCAGCAGTTACTCGTTTACAGTCGAGCAGTACTTC. The encoded protein is CASSYSFTVEQYF.

A word on this clonotype: At one of its ends the junction is not consistent with the germline gene, which may arise from a read error. The chain recombines TRBV7-2 with TRBJ2-3; 11 bases line up with TRBD2. The CDR3 loop spans 16 amino acids. CDR1 and CDR2 from the germline V gene are SGHTA and FQGNSA. CDR3 amino acids: CASSTTSGKGADTQCF. For the CDR3, the DNA is TGTGCCAGCAGTACGACTAGCGGGAAAGGAGCAGATACGCAGTGTTTT.

This clonotype was observed a few times. The chain employs TRBV9 and TRBJ1-2; 7 bases map to TRBD1. After removal of 0 bases from V and 5 bases from J, the junction contained 7 bases not matched to a gene. Germline lookup yields CDR1 SGDLS and CDR2 YYNGEE. The length of the CDR3 is 15 residues. The CDR3 sequence: CASSVGPPRGYGYTF. The CDR3 DNA follows: TGTGCCAGCAGCGTAGGGCCGCCCAGGGGGTATGGCTACACCTTC.

A few counts support this clonotype. This rearrangement joins TRBV28 to TRBJ2-7, with D perhaps matching TRBD1 or TRBD2 (5 bases each). CDR3 length equals 14 residues. Germline CDR1 is MDHEN and CDR2 is SYDVKM. V lost 6 bases, J lost 0 bases, and 12 bases lay in between. This chain's CDR3 is CASRGTESSYEQYF. CDR3 DNA: TGTGCCAGCAGGGGGACGGAAAGCTCCTACGAGCAGTACTTC.

The chain uses TRBV5-4 and TRBJ1-4, with D tentatively TRBD1 (6 bases). Trimming cost V 4 bases and J 3 bases, with 13 bases left between them. The length of the CDR3 is 15 residues. The germline V gene has CDR1 SGHNT and CDR2 YYREEE (reference sequence). CDR3 sequence (DNA): TGTGCCAGCAGCCAACGACAGGCGGCTAATGAAAAACTGTTTTTT. Its protein is CASSQRQAANEKLFF. The full variable domain, rest sourced from reference TRBV5-4 and TRBJ1-4, is ETGVTQSPTHLIKTRGQQVTLRCSSQSGHNTVSWYQQALGQGPQFIFQYYREEENGRGNFPPRFSGLQFPNYSSELNVNALELDDSALYLCASSQRQAANEKLFFGSGTQLSVL.

Many counts were recorded for this clonotype. The rearrangement uses TRBV12-3 or TRBV12-4 and TRBJ2-4; D is perhaps TRBD2 (6 bases). The CDR3 sequence is 16 residues long. The germline V and J ends were trimmed by 5 bases and 1 base, with 15 bases remaining between them. In nucleotides, the CDR3 is TGTGCCAGCAGTCGCTCGGGGGTCGGGGCCAAAAACATTCAGTACTTC. Translating it yields CASSRSGVGAKNIQYF.

This clonotype came up a few times. The CDR3 coding sequence is TGTGCCAGCAGTTTAGGACTAGGGGAGTTCTTC. This translates into CASSLGLGEFF. The V and J genes are TRBV27 and TRBJ2-1, with 7 bases lining up with TRBD2. This CDR3 region has 11 residues. After removal of 2 bases from V and 14 bases from J, the junction contained 3 bases not matched to a gene. CDR1 MNHEY and CDR2 SMNVEV come from the germline V gene (reference sequence).

This clonotype has more than one count but fewer than ten. This chain connects TRBV6-2 or TRBV6-3 to TRBJ1-1; D remains unclear. The germline V gene encodes CDR1 MNHEY and CDR2 SVGEGT. This CDR3 spans 15 amino acids. Trimming left V 6 bases short and J 0 bases short, with 14 bases between. For the CDR3, the DNA is TGTGCCAGCAGGGACGGAGAAATCATGAACACTGAAGCTTTCTTT. As protein: CASRDGEIMNTEAFF.

This clonotype was seen a handful of times. The chain recombines TRBV20-1 with TRBJ2-3, with a possible D match to TRBD2 (6 bases). Per germline, CDR1 DFQATT and CDR2 SNEGSKA (reference sequence). The CDR3 runs 14 residues. V lost 1 base and J 3 bases, leaving 11 bases between the germline ends. CDR3 loop: CSARVAGRTDTQYF. For the CDR3, the DNA is TGCAGTGCTAGAGTGGCGGGAAGGACAGATACGCAGTATTTT.

The chain links TRBV20-1 to TRBJ2-1; maybe TRBD2 (6 bases). Germline assignment: CDR1 DFQATT and CDR2 SNEGSKA (reference sequence). Trimming removed 6 bases from V and 4 bases from J, with 19 bases in between. The CDR3 totals 15 residues. The CDR3 DNA reads TGCAGTGCCCCAACCACGCATCGGGGGTACAATGAGCAGTTCTTC. This codes for CSAPTTHRGYNEQFF.

This chain joins TRBV6-5 and TRBJ1-1; 7 bases align to TRBD1. V trimming: 2 bases; J trimming: 5 bases; junction bases outside the gene matches: 14. CDR3 length: 17 residues. Germline V lookup: CDR1 MNHEY, CDR2 SVGAGI. CDR3 bases: TGTGCCAGCAGTTACGGACGACAGGGCGCGGTGTGGACTGAAGCTTTCTTT. Amino acid sequence: CASSYGRQGAVWTEAFF.